Listed below are T cell receptor beta chains from one sample, sequenced in a study of beta chain features in type 1 diabetes. The data were produced by immunoSEQ multiplex PCR, yet TCRdb's version contains in-frame clones alone and is incomplete. There are under 300,000 clones in the sample; about 20% occur only once, and 0.028% lies in the top ten. Sequenced sample: naive CD4+ T cells from blood. These receptors were taken from a woman between 40 and 50 years old with type 1 diabetes. Both conserved end residues are part of each CDR3. Fields, in order: D gene, V gene, J gene, clone size, CDR3 protein, CDR3 DNA. The D gene is left open where the match is weak. A row's size may be missing; if present it is once, few, many or a size class.

>TRBD2|TRBV7-9|TRBJ2-1|-
CASAVGAGINNEQFF
TGTGCCAGCGCGGTTGGAGCGGGGATTAACAATGAGCAGTTCTTC
>-|TRBV4-2|TRBJ2-4|few
CASSRDRRAENIQYF
TGTGCCAGCAGTCGGGACCGGAGGGCGGAAAACATTCAGTACTTC
>TRBD1|TRBV29-1|TRBJ1-5|-
CSVQDRGDQPQHF
TGCAGCGTTCAGGACAGGGGCGATCAGCCCCAGCATTTT
>-|TRBV28|TRBJ2-1|few
CASRQDPVDSRHNEQFF
TGTGCCAGCAGACAGGACCCCGTAGACAGCCGCCACAATGAGCAGTTCTTC
>-|TRBV7-9|TRBJ2-7|few
CASSLGQGTYEQYF
TGTGCCAGCAGCTTAGGGCAGGGAACCTACGAGCAGTACTTC
>TRBD2|TRBV15|TRBJ2-2|few
CATSARGGTGELFF
TGTGCCACCAGCGCCCGGGGGGGCACCGGGGAGCTGTTTTTT
>-|TRBV4-3|TRBJ2-3|-
CASSQPGTDTQYF
TGCGCCAGCAGCCAACCGGGTACAGATACGCAGTATTTT
>TRBD1|TRBV7-9|TRBJ2-1|few
CASSSWTGTVNEQFF
TGTGCCAGCAGCAGTTGGACCGGGACAGTAAATGAGCAGTTCTTC
>-|TRBV28|TRBJ2-7|-
CASSDISYEQYF
TGTGCCAGCAGTGACATTTCCTACGAGCAGTACTTC
>TRBD1|TRBV6-5|TRBJ1-2|-
CASSYTGEVYGYTF
TGTGCCAGCAGTTACACAGGGGAAGTCTATGGCTACACCTTC
>-|TRBV6-5|TRBJ2-5|-
CASRGRDFRETQYF
TGTGCCAGCAGGGGAAGGGACTTTCGGGAGACCCAGTACTTC
>-|TRBV30|TRBJ2-2|-
CAWSIAILNTGELFF
TGTGCCTGGAGTATTGCCATACTAAACACCGGGGAGCTGTTTTTT
>-|TRBV28|TRBJ1-2|few
CASSLSGGYGYTF
TGTGCCAGCAGTTTAAGTGGAGGCTATGGCTACACCTTC
>TRBD2|TRBV30|TRBJ2-7|-
CAWGGGLGLDEQYF
TGTGCCTGGGGCGGAGGACTAGGACTAGACGAGCAGTACTTC
>TRBD2|TRBV11-2|TRBJ2-1|few
CASSFLAGGANEQFF
TGTGCCAGCAGCTTCTTAGCGGGAGGGGCCAATGAGCAGTTCTTC
>TRBD1|TRBV4-2|TRBJ1-1|few
CASSLFGTVNTEAFF
TGTGCCAGCAGCCTTTTCGGGACAGTCAACACTGAAGCTTTCTTT
>-|TRBV2|TRBJ1-5|-
CALQQGWGQPQHF
TGTGCTTTACAACAGGGTTGGGGTCAGCCCCAGCATTTT
>TRBD2|TRBV6-1|TRBJ2-5|-
CASSVREVGRETQYF
TGTGCCAGCAGTGTGAGGGAGGTCGGGAGGGAGACCCAGTACTTC
>-|TRBV12-5|TRBJ1-5|-
CASGQNQPQHF
TGTGCTAGTGGTCAAAATCAGCCCCAGCATTTT
>TRBD1|TRBV18|TRBJ1-6|few
CASSPGTGGDSPLHF
TGTGCCAGCTCGCCCGGGACAGGGGGCGATTCACCCCTCCACTTT